The 27 T cell receptor beta chains presented below share a single source sample, sequenced in a study of monozygotic twins with inflammatory bowel disease. Reanalyzing the 5' RACE reads, TCRdb keeps one entry per CDR3 protein, without DNA. The listing contains roughly 150,000 distinct CDR3 sequences. What was sequenced was blood. Receptor source: a human donor with ulcerative colitis or Crohn's disease, or a healthy co-twin of an affected twin (not recorded which).

This sequence joins TRBV12-5 and TRBJ2-7; TCRdb gives TRBD1 as the D gene, but with no DNA this cannot be confirmed. Germline assignment: CDR1 LGHNT and CDR2 FRNRAP. The CDR3 extends over 17 amino acids. CDR3: CASGFTGQGALSYEQYF. The complete variable domain, with remaining parts taken from reference TRBV12-5 and TRBJ2-7, reads DARVTQTPRHKVTEMGQEVTMRCQPILGHNTVFWYRQTMMQGLELLAYFRNRAPLDDSGMPKDRFSAEMPDATLATLKIQPSEPRDSAVYFCASGFTGQGALSYEQYFGPGTRLTVT.

The rearrangement uses TRBV20-1 and TRBJ1-2; TCRdb indicates TRBD1, and absent DNA this call remains unverified. The CDR3 length is 15 residues. Germline V CDR1 and CDR2: DFQATT, SNEGSKA (reference sequence). CDR3 protein: CSARRQGTGGAGYTF.

The CDR3: CASSTGNTEAFF. The chain is built from TRBV7-6 and TRBJ1-1. The CDR3 is 12 amino acids. CDR1 is SGHVS, CDR2 FNYEAQ, per germline.

The rearrangement uses TRBV18 and TRBJ2-1; the D call of TRBD2 rests on TCRdb alone, since no DNA is present to check it. Germline CDR1 KGHSH, CDR2 LQKENI. The length of the CDR3 is 22 residues. CDR3: CASSLGPPVGGTLITVKNEQFF.

V usage is TRBV7-7 and J usage is TRBJ2-5; the D call of TRBD1 rests on TCRdb alone, since no DNA is present to check it. Germline assignment: CDR1 SSHAT and CDR2 FNYEAQ (reference sequence). The length of the CDR3 is 14 residues. CDR3 protein: CASSLAGGRETQYF.

The chain has TRBV10-3 and TRBJ1-1. Germline V gene data show CDR1 as ENHRY and CDR2 as SYGVKD. CDR3 length equals 13 residues. This CDR3 is CAISEVLGTEAFF.

The J gene is TRBJ1-1, the V gene TRBV9. The germline CDR1 and CDR2 sequences are SGDLS and YYNGEE. CDR3 length: 13 amino acids. CDR3 residues: CASSVAGNTEAFF.

V is TRBV20-1 and J is TRBJ2-2; TCRdb's assignment of TRBD2 cannot be checked, as there is no DNA. Germline CDR1 DFQATT, CDR2 SNEGSKA (reference sequence). The CDR3 has 14 residues. The CDR3 region is CSARKGTSGRELFF.

The rearrangement joins TRBV12-3 or TRBV12-4 to TRBJ2-7; the TCRdb call, TRBD1, lacks DNA for checking. The CDR3 contains 15 residues. The CDR3 sequence is CASSPWGASGYEQYF.

This rearrangement joins TRBV20-1 to TRBJ1-2. This CDR3 spans 14 amino acids. Germline values: CDR1 DFQATT, CDR2 SNEGSKA (reference sequence). CDR3 protein: CSASPAPPRYGYTF.

This chain links TRBV5-1 with TRBJ2-7; without DNA, the TCRdb call of TRBD2 cannot be checked. The length of the CDR3 is 15 residues. Germline values: CDR1 SGHRS, CDR2 YFSETQ. The CDR3 here is CASSLLAGGLYEQYF.

The chain has TRBV6-1 and TRBJ2-6; TCRdb's assignment of TRBD1 cannot be checked, as there is no DNA. Germline values: CDR1 MNHNS, CDR2 SASEGT. The CDR3 totals 16 residues. The CDR3 protein is CASRRTGRSGANVLTF.

The chain links TRBV6-2 or TRBV6-3 to TRBJ2-3; lacking DNA, the TRBD1 call made by TCRdb goes unchecked. Germline V CDR1 and CDR2: MNHEY, SVGEGT. The CDR3 covers 14 residues. CDR3 protein: CASSGGLSTDTQYF.

The chain is built from TRBV6-2 or TRBV6-3 and TRBJ1-1. Looked up from germline, CDR1 is MNHEY and CDR2 is SVGEGT. CDR3 length: 14 residues. The CDR3 reads CASSYSVMNTEAFF.

The chain is built from TRBV7-2 and TRBJ2-5. Germline V CDR1 and CDR2: SGHTA, FQGNSA. CDR3 size: 14 residues. The CDR3 spells CASSLGPVQETQYF.

This chain links TRBV20-1 with TRBJ1-1; there is no DNA to check the TCRdb D call of TRBD1. The V gene's germline CDR1 is DFQATT and CDR2 SNEGSKA (reference sequence). This CDR3 spans 11 amino acids. The CDR3 here is CSASGGPEAFF.

This chain connects TRBV7-3 to TRBJ2-7; the TCRdb call, TRBD1, lacks DNA for checking. CDR3 length: 15 amino acids. Germline CDR1 and CDR2: SGHTA and FQGTGA. The CDR3 reads CASSTQGMGSYEQYF.

The chain couples TRBV7-2 to TRBJ2-6; with no DNA, the TCRdb D assignment of TRBD1 cannot be verified. CDR3 length equals 15 residues. Germline V gene sequence: CDR1 SGHTA, CDR2 FQGNSA. Here the CDR3 reads CASSLKGPGANVLTF.

This sequence joins TRBV5-5 and TRBJ2-2. Germline CDR1 SGHKS, CDR2 YYEKEE (reference sequence). This CDR3 region has 15 residues. CDR3 protein: CASNLEGFDTGELFF.

The CDR3 loop is CSARQGAGEKLFF. The genes are TRBV20-1 and TRBJ1-4; TCRdb outputs TRBD1, but without DNA this stays unchecked. The CDR3 spans 13 residues. Germline V gene data show CDR1 as DFQATT and CDR2 as SNEGSKA (reference sequence).

The chain uses TRBV18 and TRBJ1-2; as DNA is missing, the TRBD1 call by TCRdb cannot be tested. Germline CDR1 and CDR2: KGHSH and LQKENI. The CDR3 is 17 residues long. This chain's CDR3 is CASSNDGTQGAAGGYTF.

This chain uses TRBV5-1 with TRBJ2-7; TCRdb's D call of TRBD1 is untestable without DNA. The CDR3 is made up of 16 amino acids. In germline, CDR1 is SGHRS, CDR2 YFSETQ. CDR3 sequence reads: CASSPRLHRADSEQYF.

The chain couples TRBV20-1 to TRBJ2-5; without DNA, the TCRdb call of TRBD1 cannot be checked. In germline, CDR1 is DFQATT, CDR2 SNEGSKA (reference sequence). CDR3 length: 15 amino acids. The CDR3 reads CSARSWRGRQETQYF.

CDR3 loop: CASSYSIGDRGRETQYF. The chain recombines TRBV6-5 with TRBJ2-5; checking the TCRdb D call of TRBD1 is not possible without DNA. The CDR3 totals 17 residues. The germline V gene has CDR1 MNHEY and CDR2 SVGAGI.

V and J are TRBV20-1 and TRBJ2-2; TCRdb names TRBD2, which stays unverified in the absence of DNA. The CDR3 extends over 17 amino acids. Per the germline V gene, CDR1 is DFQATT and CDR2 is SNEGSKA (reference sequence). CDR3 protein: CSARTPPLAGVTGELFF.

CDR3 residues: CASSEGPTSNTGELFF. This chain links TRBV6-1 with TRBJ2-2; TCRdb's D call, TRBD1, is unchecked because there is no DNA. In germline, CDR1 is MNHNS, CDR2 SASEGT. The CDR3 runs 16 residues.

The chain carries TRBV12-3 or TRBV12-4 and TRBJ1-1; TCRdb lists TRBD1, though no DNA is available to test this call. CDR3 size: 13 residues. The chain's CDR3 is CASRLQENTEAFF.